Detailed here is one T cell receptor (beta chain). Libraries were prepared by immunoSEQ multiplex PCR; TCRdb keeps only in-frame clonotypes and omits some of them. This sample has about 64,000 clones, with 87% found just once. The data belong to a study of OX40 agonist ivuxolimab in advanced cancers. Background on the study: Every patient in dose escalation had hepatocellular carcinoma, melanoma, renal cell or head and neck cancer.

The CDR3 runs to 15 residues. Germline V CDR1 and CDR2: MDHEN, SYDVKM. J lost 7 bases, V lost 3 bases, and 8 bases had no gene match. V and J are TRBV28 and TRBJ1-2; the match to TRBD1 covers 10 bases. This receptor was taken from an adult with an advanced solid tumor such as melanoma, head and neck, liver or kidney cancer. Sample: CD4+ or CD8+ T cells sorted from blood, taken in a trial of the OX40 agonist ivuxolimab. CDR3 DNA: TGTGCCAGCAGTTTCCGCGGGACAGGGGACGGTGGCTACACCTTC. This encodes CASSFRGTGDGGYTF.